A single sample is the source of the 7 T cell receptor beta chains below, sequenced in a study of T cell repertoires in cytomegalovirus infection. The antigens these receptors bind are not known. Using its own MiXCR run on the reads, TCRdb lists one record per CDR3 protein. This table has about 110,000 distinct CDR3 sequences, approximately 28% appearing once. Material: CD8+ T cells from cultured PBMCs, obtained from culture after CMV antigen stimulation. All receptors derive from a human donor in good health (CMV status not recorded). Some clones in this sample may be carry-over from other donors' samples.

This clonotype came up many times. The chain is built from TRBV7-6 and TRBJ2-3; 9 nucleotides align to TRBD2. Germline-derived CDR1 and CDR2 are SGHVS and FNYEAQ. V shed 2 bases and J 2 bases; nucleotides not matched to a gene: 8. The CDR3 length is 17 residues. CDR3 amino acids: CASSLSSGGLNTDTQYF. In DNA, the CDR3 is TGTGCCAGCAGCTTAAGCAGCGGGGGGCTTAACACAGATACGCAGTATTTT.

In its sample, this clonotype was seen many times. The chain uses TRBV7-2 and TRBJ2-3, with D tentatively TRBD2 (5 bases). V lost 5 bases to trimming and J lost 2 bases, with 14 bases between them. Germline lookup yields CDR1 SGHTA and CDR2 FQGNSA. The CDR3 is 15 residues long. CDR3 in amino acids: CASSPEGLSTDTQYF. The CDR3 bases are TGTGCCAGCAGCCCCGAGGGCCTGTCCACAGATACGCAGTATTTT.

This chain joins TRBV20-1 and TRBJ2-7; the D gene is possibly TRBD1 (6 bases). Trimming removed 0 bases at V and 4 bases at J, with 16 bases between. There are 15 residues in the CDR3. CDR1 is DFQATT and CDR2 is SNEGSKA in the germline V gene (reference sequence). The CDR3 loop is CSARDRVAGDYEQYF. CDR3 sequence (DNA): TGCAGTGCTAGAGATCGGGTGGCAGGGGATTACGAGCAGTACTTC.

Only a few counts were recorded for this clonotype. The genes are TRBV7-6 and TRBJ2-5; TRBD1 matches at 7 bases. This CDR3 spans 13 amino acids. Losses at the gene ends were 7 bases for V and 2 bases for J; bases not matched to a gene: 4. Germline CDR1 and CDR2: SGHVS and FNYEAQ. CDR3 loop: CASTGTAQETQYF. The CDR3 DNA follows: TGTGCCAGCACCGGGACAGCTCAAGAGACCCAGTACTTC.

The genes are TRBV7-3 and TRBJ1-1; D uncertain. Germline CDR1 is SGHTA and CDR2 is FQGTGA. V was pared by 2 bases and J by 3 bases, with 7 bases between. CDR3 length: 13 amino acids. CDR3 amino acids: CASSLLRDTEAFF. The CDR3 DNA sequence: TGTGCCAGCAGCTTATTGAGGGACACTGAAGCTTTCTTT.

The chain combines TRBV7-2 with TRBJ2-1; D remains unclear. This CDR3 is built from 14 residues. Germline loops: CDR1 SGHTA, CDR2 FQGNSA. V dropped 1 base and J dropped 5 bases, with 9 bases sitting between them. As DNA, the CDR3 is TGTGCCAGCAGCTTAGATGTACAGAACAATGAGCAGTTCTTC. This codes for CASSLDVQNNEQFF.

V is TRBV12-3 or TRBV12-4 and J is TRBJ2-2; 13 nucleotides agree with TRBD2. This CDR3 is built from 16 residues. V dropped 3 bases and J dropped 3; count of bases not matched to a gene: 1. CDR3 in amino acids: CASSLGLAGYTGELFF. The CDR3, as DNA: TGTGCCAGCAGTTTGGGACTAGCGGGGTACACCGGGGAGCTGTTTTTT.